One sample yielded the 28 T cell receptor beta chains listed below, sequenced in a study of T cells in Graves' hyperthyroidism and ophthalmopathy. From RNA transcripts, TCR beta CDR3 regions were amplified. First-round RT-PCR targeting the TCR CDR3 was performed with the HTBI primer set. TCRdb passed the multiplex PCR reads through MiXCR, listing each CDR3 protein once. The sample holds 500,000 to 800,000 distinct CDR3 sequences, 40% to 55% seen once. The sequencing input was peripheral blood or thyroid tissue (not recorded which). The source of these receptors is an adult man with Graves' disease, either hyperthyroidism or ophthalmopathy (not recorded which).

The genes are TRBV15 and TRBJ1-4; the match to TRBD1 covers 7 bases. J was trimmed by 7 bases and V by 1 base; bases with no gene match: 3. Germline V CDR1 and CDR2: LNHNV, YYDKDF (reference sequence). The CDR3 covers 14 residues. In DNA form, the CDR3 reads TGTGCCACCAGCAGAGTCGACAGGGTTGAAAAACTGTTTTTT. Translated, it gives CATSRVDRVEKLFF.

The CDR3 nucleotides are TGTGCCAGCAGCCACACGGGGGGCAAATACGAGCAGTACTTC. This gives the protein CASSHTGGKYEQYF. The J gene is TRBJ2-7, the V gene TRBV7-2, with a weak D call TRBD2 (7 bases). The CDR3 is 14 amino acids. V shed 5 bases and J shed 4 bases, with 15 bases lying between them. CDR1 SGHTA and CDR2 FQGNSA come from the germline V gene.

To note about this clonotype: The CDR3 does not close with the conserved phenylalanine or tryptophan, likely indicating a read error. The DNA is omitted, as the CDR3 cannot be located on it reliably, and the CDR3 follows TCRdb's listing. The chain combines TRBV7-2 with TRBJ2-7. The CDR3 is made up of 10 amino acids, end residues included. CDR1 and CDR2 (germline): SGHTA, FQGNSA. The CDR3 loop is CASSHVLGST.

This clonotype was seen repeatedly, ten times or more. The chain couples TRBV2 to TRBJ1-5; 9 positions agree with TRBD1. CDR3 size: 14 residues. CDR1 and CDR2 (germline): SNHLY, FYNNEI. The J segment lost 4 bases and the V segment lost 6 bases, leaving 4 bases of the junction unmatched. CDR3 DNA: TGTGCCAGCAGGGGGACAGGGAAGAATCAGCCCCAGCATTTT. This translates into CASRGTGKNQPQHF.

This rearrangement joins TRBV20-1 to TRBJ2-3; TRBD2 matches at 8 bases. The CDR3 spans 14 residues. Trimming cost V 4 bases and J 2 bases; bases outside gene matches: 5. Germline loops: CDR1 DFQATT, CDR2 SNEGSKA (reference sequence). The CDR3 DNA sequence: TGCAGTGCTACCTTAGCGGGACCCACAGATACGCAGTATTTT. This sequence encodes CSATLAGPTDTQYF.

The V gene is TRBV5-1, the J gene TRBJ2-7; 10 nucleotides agree with TRBD1. Germline CDR1 SGHRS, CDR2 YFSETQ. Trimming at V came to 4 bases and at J to 5 bases, leaving 9 bases not matched to a gene. CDR3 length: 15 residues. As DNA, the CDR3 is TGCGCCAGCAGCCCCGGGACAGGGGTGAGCCACGAGCAGTACTTC. It specifies CASSPGTGVSHEQYF.

The chain has TRBV5-1 and TRBJ1-6, with 8 bases lining up with TRBD1. This CDR3 contains 16 residues. Germline-derived CDR1 and CDR2 are SGHRS and YFSETQ. V shed 4 bases, J shed 2 bases, and the junction held 5 bases outside the gene matches. The CDR3 DNA reads as TGCGCCAGCAGCACAGGGGGTCGCACCTATAATTCACCCCTCCACTTT. It specifies CASSTGGRTYNSPLHF. Complete variable domain (other parts from reference TRBV5-1 and TRBJ1-6): KAGVTQTPRYLIKTRGQQVTLSCSPISGHRSVSWYQQTPGQGLQFLFEYFSETQRNKGNFPGRFSGRQFSNSRSEMNVSTLELGDSALYLCASSTGGRTYNSPLHFGNGTRLTVT.

This clonotype was seen many times. The chain joins TRBV25-1 to TRBJ1-5; 8 positions match TRBD1. J lost 3 bases, V lost 5 bases, and 9 bases had no gene match. Germline V gives CDR1 MGHDK, CDR2 SYGVNS. The CDR3 runs 16 residues. The CDR3 DNA sequence: TGTGCCAGCAGTACAGGGGGGACGGGGTCCAATCAGCCCCAGCATTTT. It encodes CASSTGGTGSNQPQHF.

Written as DNA, the CDR3 is TGTGCCAGTAGTAGGCCCCCCGTCGGGGAGCTGTTTTTT. Amino acids: CASSRPPVGELFF. The V and J genes are TRBV19 and TRBJ2-2, with no clear D. This CDR3 is 13 amino acids long. Per the germline V gene, CDR1 is LNHDA and CDR2 is SQIVND (reference sequence). V lost 4 bases and J lost 7, with 10 bases in between.

This clonotype was detected only a few times. This chain connects TRBV6-5 to TRBJ1-6, with D possibly being TRBD1 (6 bases). The V and J ends lost 5 bases and 0 bases respectively, with 11 bases between them. The CDR3 has 16 residues. Germline V gives CDR1 MNHEY, CDR2 SVGAGI. The CDR3 DNA follows: TGTGCCAGCAGTCCGGACAGTAGCTCCTATAATTCACCCCTCCACTTT. Translating it yields CASSPDSSSYNSPLHF.

Turning to this clonotype: The CDR3 carries no conserved terminal phenylalanine or tryptophan, so it likely arises from a read error. This chain joins TRBV7-9 and TRBJ1-1; D uncertain. Trimming took off 1 base at V and 8 bases at J, with 11 bases between the two ends. The CDR3 loop spans 13 amino acids. The germline CDR1 and CDR2 sequences are SEHNR and FQNEAQ (reference sequence). The CDR3 is CASSLEFGREAFL. CDR3 nucleotides: TGTGCCAGCAGCTTAGAATTCGGCAGGGAAGCTTTCCTT.

The V gene is TRBV25-1, the J gene TRBJ1-1, with TRBD1 matching over 7 bases. J was trimmed by 1 base and V by 5 bases; bases with no gene match: 16. The CDR3 contains 18 residues. Looked up from germline, CDR1 is MGHDK and CDR2 is SYGVNS. DNA for the CDR3: TGTGCCAGCAGTTACGACCAAATAAGCAGGGGGAAGAACACTGAAGCTTTCTTT. It specifies CASSYDQISRGKNTEAFF.

Notes on this clonotype: A much larger clone sits a single nucleotide away, making a read error possible. The chain carries TRBV24-1 and TRBJ2-2; D gene unclear. This CDR3 is 16 amino acids long. The ends were cut back, 5 bases at V and 1 base at J, with 13 bases in the middle. Germline CDR1 and CDR2: KGHDR and SFDVKD. The CDR3 region is CATSGLGSRNTGELFF. The CDR3 nucleotides are TGTGCCACCAGTGGTTTAGGTTCGCGGAACACCGGGGAGCTGTTTTTT.

This clonotype appeared many times. One end of the junction varies from germline; a read error may be responsible. The chain combines TRBV12-3 or TRBV12-4 with TRBJ2-2; tentatively, D is TRBD1 (5 bases). This CDR3 comprises 12 residues. The DNA of the CDR3 is TGTGCTAGCAGCTTAGGGGCCGGGGAGCTGTTTTTT. It specifies CASSLGAGELFF.

This clonotype was observed a handful of times. V usage is TRBV7-8 and J usage is TRBJ1-6; 8 bases line up with TRBD1. The V gene's germline CDR1 is SGHVS and CDR2 FQNEAQ. V was pared by 8 bases and J by 10 bases, with 10 bases of the junction left unmatched. The length of the CDR3 is 14 residues. CDR3 in DNA: TGTGCCAGCGCATCGACAGGGGTAGCATCACCCCTCCACTTT. It encodes CASASTGVASPLHF.

This clonotype was observed a handful of times. The rearrangement joins TRBV9 to TRBJ2-7; D could derive from TRBD1 or TRBD2 (6 bases each). V was pared by 4 bases and J by 0 bases, with 17 bases between. From germline, CDR1 is SGDLS and CDR2 YYNGEE. The CDR3 has 16 amino acids. This chain's CDR3 is CASSQDLRGLSYEQYF. The DNA of the CDR3 is TGTGCCAGCAGCCAAGATCTCCGGGGGCTCTCCTACGAGCAGTACTTC.

The genes are TRBV29-1 and TRBJ1-2, with a weak D call TRBD1 (5 bases). V gave up 3 bases and J gave up 5 bases, with 13 bases separating them. This CDR3 is 13 amino acids long. Germline values: CDR1 SQVTM, CDR2 ANQGSEA. CDR3 DNA sequence: TGCAGCGTTGATTCGGGACCCACATATGGCTACACCTTC. Encoded protein: CSVDSGPTYGYTF. Complete variable domain (other parts from reference TRBV29-1 and TRBJ1-2): SAVISQKPSRDICQRGTSLTIQCQVDSQVTMMFWYRQQPGQSLTLIATANQGSEATYESGFVIDKFPISRPNLTFSTLTVSNMSPEDSSIYLCSVDSGPTYGYTFGSGTRLTVV.

The chain combines TRBV12-5 with TRBJ2-7, with a possible D match to TRBD2 (6 bases). CDR3 length: 13 residues. Germline CDR1 reads LGHNT; CDR2 reads FRNRAP. The CDR3 is CASGPGGLLGQYF. CDR3 sequence (DNA): TGTGCCAGCGGCCCCGGGGGACTCCTCGGGCAGTACTTC.

The rearrangement uses TRBV9 and TRBJ2-7, with TRBD1 identical over 9 bases. This CDR3 has 15 amino acids. V was clipped by 3 bases and J by 5 bases; unmatched bases: 9. Germline V gives CDR1 SGDLS, CDR2 YYNGEE. The CDR3 coding sequence is TGTGCCAGCAGCGCAGGGGACAGGGCCATCAACGAGCAGTACTTC. It is translated as CASSAGDRAINEQYF.

This chain links TRBV2 with TRBJ1-5, with unresolved D. V lost 3 bases to trimming and J lost 2 bases, with 8 bases between them. The germline V gene encodes CDR1 SNHLY and CDR2 FYNNEI. The CDR3 has 14 residues. The CDR3 DNA follows: TGTGCCAGCAGTGAGTGGCAGGGCAATCAGCCCCAGCATTTT. The encoded protein is CASSEWQGNQPQHF.

Points on this clonotype: The limits of the CDR3 on the DNA are not certain, so only TCRdb's listed CDR3 is given. CDR3 loop: CASSTTYREGAFGSGTNVLTF. This chain joins TRBV11-2 and TRBJ2-6; TRBD2, the D gene given by the table, was not confirmed from the DNA. The CDR3 numbers 21 amino acids, ends counted. Germline CDR1 and CDR2: SGHAT and FQNNGV.

V usage is TRBV7-9 and J usage is TRBJ1-1; 7 bases line up with TRBD1. The germline gives CDR1 SEHNR, CDR2 FQNEAQ (reference sequence). The junction had 10 bases not matched to a gene; V was cut back by 5 bases and J by 1 base. There are 16 residues in the CDR3. CDR3 amino acids: CASSGETGLENTEAFF. DNA of the CDR3: TGTGCCAGCAGCGGAGAGACAGGGCTCGAGAACACTGAAGCTTTCTTT.

This chain connects TRBV2 to TRBJ1-5; TRBD1 matches 8 bases. CDR3 length: 16 residues. The V gene end was trimmed by 4 bases and the J gene end by 1 base; junction bases not matched to a gene: 6. Germline V gene data show CDR1 as SNHLY and CDR2 as FYNNEI. CDR3 sequence (DNA): TGTGCCAGCAGTGGGACACAGGGGGTGAGCAATCAGCCCCAGCATTTT. Protein sequence: CASSGTQGVSNQPQHF.

This clonotype came up a few times. The V and J genes are TRBV6-5 and TRBJ2-5; TRBD2 aligns across 7 bases. Germline CDR1 and CDR2: MNHEY and SVGAGI. V was clipped by 7 bases and J by 4 bases; unmatched bases: 9. The CDR3 is made up of 14 amino acids. The CDR3 spells CASKYSRGRETQYF. Written as DNA, the CDR3 is TGTGCCAGCAAATATAGCCGCGGGAGAGAGACCCAGTACTTC.

This sequence joins TRBV10-3 and TRBJ2-2; no definite D call. Germline values: CDR1 ENHRY, CDR2 SYGVKD. V lost 0 bases and J lost 2, with 7 bases in between. The CDR3 is 15 residues long. CDR3 nucleotides: TGTGCCATCAGTGAGTCGAACAGAAACACCGGGGAGCTGTTTTTT. Encoded protein: CAISESNRNTGELFF.

This chain uses TRBV4-1 with TRBJ2-7; TRBD2 aligns across 16 bases. Germline CDR1 reads MGHRA; CDR2 reads YSYEKL. The CDR3 sequence is 16 residues long. V lost 5 bases and J lost 4; bases outside the gene matches: 5. The CDR3 DNA sequence: TGCGCCAGCAGCTCCGGGACTAGCGGGAGGGTATACGAGCAGTACTTC. Protein sequence: CASSSGTSGRVYEQYF.

V gene TRBV20-1 combines with J gene TRBJ1-6, with TRBD1 matching over 8 bases. The CDR3 is 16 residues long. V lost 5 bases to trimming and J lost 0 bases; unmatched junction nucleotides: 6. Germline CDR1 is DFQATT and CDR2 is SNEGSKA (reference sequence). CDR3 sequence: CSAWGQASSYNSPLHF. For the CDR3, the DNA is TGCAGTGCTTGGGGACAGGCGAGCTCCTATAATTCACCCCTCCACTTT.

The CDR3 sequence: CASGSPGAMNTEAFF. CDR3 nucleotide sequence: TGTGCCAGCGGAAGCCCGGGAGCGATGAACACTGAAGCTTTCTTT. This chain uses TRBV7-8 with TRBJ1-1; D remains ambiguous. Germline values: CDR1 SGHVS, CDR2 FQNEAQ. The ends were cut back, 8 bases at V and 0 bases at J, with 16 bases in the middle. The CDR3 has 15 amino acids.